This TCR beta chain was obtained from a study of OX40 agonist ivuxolimab in advanced cancers. The overall study: Earlier anti-PD-1, anti-PD-L1 or anti-CTLA-4 therapy was permitted; 30% to 45% had received some.

The protocol was immunoSEQ multiplex PCR, while the TCRdb copy is restricted to in-frame clones and leaves out a portion. This sample has under 100,000 clones; approximately 90% occur once, and the top ten carry approximately 0.5%. The CDR3 is made up of 15 amino acids. Germline assignment: CDR1 MNHEY and CDR2 SMNVEV (reference sequence). V trimming: 7 bases; J trimming: 2 bases; junction bases outside the gene matches: 7. Sequencing used CD4+ or CD8+ T cells sorted from blood, obtained in a trial of the OX40 agonist ivuxolimab. This chain uses TRBV27 with TRBJ2-7, with 11 bases that match TRBD2. The TCR originated in an adult with an advanced solid tumor such as melanoma, head and neck, liver or kidney cancer. The CDR3 reads CASTISGRAPYEQYF. The DNA of the CDR3 is TGTGCCAGCACGATTAGCGGGAGGGCCCCCTACGAGCAGTACTTC.